This TCR beta chain stems from a study of T cell repertoires in ileal Crohn's disease. Turning to the study itself: Operated complications were stricturing disease (about 60%) and penetrating disease (about 39%).

Study-wide points: Clonal expansions were more frequent in active smokers than non-smokers at surgery.

In regard to this clone: The target antigen is unknown.

Data came from immunoSEQ multiplex PCR; TCRdb stores just in-frame clones and leaves some out. The table shows about 540 clones, with about nine tenths occurring only once. Specified time point: proximal margin of the surgical specimen (macroscopically non-inflamed). This TCR derives from an adult with Crohn's disease. The sequenced material came from ileal tissue.

This CDR3 reads CASSLALRGQGAQGYTF. CDR3 sequence (DNA): TGTGCCAGCAGCTTAGCGCTACGAGGACAGGGGGCGCAGGGCTACACCTTC. This chain connects TRBV7-2 to TRBJ1-2, with 11 bases matching TRBD1. After removal of 0 bases from V and 8 bases from J, the junction contained 11 bases not matched to a gene. Looked up from germline, CDR1 is SGHTA and CDR2 is FQGNSA. This CDR3 region has 17 residues.